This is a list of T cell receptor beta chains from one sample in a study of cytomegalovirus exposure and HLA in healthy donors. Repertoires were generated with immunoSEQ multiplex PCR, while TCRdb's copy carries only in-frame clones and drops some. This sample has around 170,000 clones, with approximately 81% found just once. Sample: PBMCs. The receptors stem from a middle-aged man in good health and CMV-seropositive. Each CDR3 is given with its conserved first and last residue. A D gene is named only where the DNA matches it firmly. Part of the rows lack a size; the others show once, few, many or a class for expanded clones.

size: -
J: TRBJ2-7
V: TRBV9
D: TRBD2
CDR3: CASSVGSGGDEQYF
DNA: TGTGCCAGCAGCGTAGGTAGCGGGGGCGACGAGCAGTACTTC

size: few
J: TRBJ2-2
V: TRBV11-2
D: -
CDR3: CASSYTGLQNTGELFF
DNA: TGTGCCAGCAGCTACACGGGACTCCAGAACACCGGGGAGCTGTTTTTT

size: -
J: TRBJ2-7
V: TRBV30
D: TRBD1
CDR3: CAWSRGQGAGEQYF
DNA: TGTGCCTGGAGTCGGGGACAGGGGGCGGGGGAGCAGTACTTC

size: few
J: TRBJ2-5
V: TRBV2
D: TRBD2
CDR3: CASSEAGLARETQYF
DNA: TGTGCCAGCAGTGAAGCCGGACTAGCACGCGAGACCCAGTACTTC

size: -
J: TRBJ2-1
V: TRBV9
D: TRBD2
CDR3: CASSVGTSEYNEQFF
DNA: TGTGCCAGCAGCGTCGGGACTAGCGAATACAATGAGCAGTTCTTC

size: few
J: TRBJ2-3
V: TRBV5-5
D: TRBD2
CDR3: CASSFGLAGGTQYF
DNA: TGTGCCAGCAGCTTTGGACTAGCGGGGGGTACGCAGTATTTT

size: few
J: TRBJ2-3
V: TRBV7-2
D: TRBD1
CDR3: CATGTGLQGGTDTQYF
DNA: TGTGCCACCGGGACAGGCTTACAAGGAGGGACAGATACGCAGTATTTT

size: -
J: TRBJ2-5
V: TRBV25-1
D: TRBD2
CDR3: CASSEGTSGRPETQYF
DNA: TGTGCCAGCAGTGAGGGGACTAGCGGGCGTCCGGAGACCCAGTACTTC

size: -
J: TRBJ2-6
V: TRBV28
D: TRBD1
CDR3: CASSPPPGQGVRSGANVLTF
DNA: TGTGCCAGCAGTCCACCACCTGGACAGGGGGTCCGCTCTGGGGCCAACGTCCTGACTTTC

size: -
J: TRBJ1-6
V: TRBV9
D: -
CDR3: CASSTTGMWSPLHF
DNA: TGTGCCAGCAGCACTACAGGGATGTGGTCACCCCTCCACTTT

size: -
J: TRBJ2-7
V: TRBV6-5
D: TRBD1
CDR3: CASYGTAPPEQYF
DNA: TGTGCCAGCTACGGGACAGCGCCCCCCGAGCAGTACTTC

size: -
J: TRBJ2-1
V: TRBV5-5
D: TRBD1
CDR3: CASSPGTGDYNEQFF
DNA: TGTGCCAGCAGCCCTGGGACAGGGGATTACAATGAGCAGTTCTTC

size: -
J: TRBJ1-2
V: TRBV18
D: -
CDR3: CASSSQRGHENYGYTF
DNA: TGTGCCAGCTCATCCCAGCGGGGACACGAAAACTATGGCTACACCTTC

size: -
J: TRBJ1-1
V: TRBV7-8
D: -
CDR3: CASSLAGRTMNTEAFF
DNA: TGTGCCAGCAGCTTAGCGGGGCGGACCATGAACACTGAAGCTTTCTTT

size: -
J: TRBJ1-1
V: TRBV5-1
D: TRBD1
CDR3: CASSPLFGQGDAFF
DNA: TGCGCCAGCAGCCCCTTATTTGGACAGGGAGACGCTTTCTTT

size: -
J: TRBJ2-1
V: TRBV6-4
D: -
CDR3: CASSDQGGSYNEQFF
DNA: TGTGCCAGCAGTGACCAGGGTGGCTCCTACAATGAGCAGTTCTTC

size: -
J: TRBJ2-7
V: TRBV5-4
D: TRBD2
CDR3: CASSLNLGLAGITYEQYF
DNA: TGTGCCAGCAGCTTGAACTTGGGACTAGCGGGAATTACCTACGAGCAGTACTTC

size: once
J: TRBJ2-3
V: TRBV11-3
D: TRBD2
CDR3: CASSTTAGGGTDTQYF
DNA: TGTGCCAGCAGCACGACAGCGGGAGGGGGCACAGATACGCAGTATTTT

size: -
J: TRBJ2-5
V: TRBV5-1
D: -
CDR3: CASSFRPQETQYF
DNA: TGCGCCAGCAGCTTCAGGCCACAAGAGACCCAGTACTTC

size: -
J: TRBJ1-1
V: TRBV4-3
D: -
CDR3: CASSLKRGTEAFF
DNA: TGCGCCAGCAGTCTGAAACGGGGGACTGAAGCTTTCTTT

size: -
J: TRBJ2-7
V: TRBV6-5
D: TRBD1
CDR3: CASSRDSPGYEQYF
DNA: TGTGCCAGCAGCCGGGACAGTCCTGGATACGAGCAGTACTTC

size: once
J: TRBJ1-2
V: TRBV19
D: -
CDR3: CASRGTHYGYTF
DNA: TGTGCCAGTAGGGGGACACACTATGGCTACACCTTC

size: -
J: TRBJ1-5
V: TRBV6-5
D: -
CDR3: CASRLSGNQPQHF
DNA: TGTGCCAGCAGACTATCGGGCAATCAGCCCCAGCATTTT